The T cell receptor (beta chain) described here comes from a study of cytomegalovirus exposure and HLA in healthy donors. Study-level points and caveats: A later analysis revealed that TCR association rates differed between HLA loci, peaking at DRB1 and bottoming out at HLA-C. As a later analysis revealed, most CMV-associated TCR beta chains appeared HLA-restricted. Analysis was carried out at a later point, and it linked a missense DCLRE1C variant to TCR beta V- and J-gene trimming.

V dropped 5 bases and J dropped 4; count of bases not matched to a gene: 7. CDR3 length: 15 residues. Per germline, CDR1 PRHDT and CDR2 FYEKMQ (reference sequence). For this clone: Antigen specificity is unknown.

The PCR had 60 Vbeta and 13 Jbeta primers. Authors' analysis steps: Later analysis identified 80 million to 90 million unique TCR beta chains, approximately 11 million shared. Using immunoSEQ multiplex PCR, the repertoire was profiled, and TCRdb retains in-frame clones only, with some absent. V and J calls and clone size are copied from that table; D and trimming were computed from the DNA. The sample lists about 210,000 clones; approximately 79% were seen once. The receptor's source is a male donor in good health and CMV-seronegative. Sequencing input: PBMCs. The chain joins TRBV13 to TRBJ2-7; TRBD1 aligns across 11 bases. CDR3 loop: CASSPSRDRGYEQYF. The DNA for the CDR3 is TGTGCCAGCAGCCCTTCCCGGGACAGGGGGTACGAGCAGTACTTC.